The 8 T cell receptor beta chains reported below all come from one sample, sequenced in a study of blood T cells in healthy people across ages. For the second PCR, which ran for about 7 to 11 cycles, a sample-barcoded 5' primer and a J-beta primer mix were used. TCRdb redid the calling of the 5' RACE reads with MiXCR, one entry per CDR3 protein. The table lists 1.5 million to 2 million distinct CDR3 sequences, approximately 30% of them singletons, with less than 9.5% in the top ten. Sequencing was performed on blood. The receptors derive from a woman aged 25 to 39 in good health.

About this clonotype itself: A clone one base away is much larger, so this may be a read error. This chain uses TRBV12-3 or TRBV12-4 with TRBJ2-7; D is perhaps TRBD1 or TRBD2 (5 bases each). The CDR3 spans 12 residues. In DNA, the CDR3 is TGTGTCAGCAAAGGGACCCTCCACGAGCAGTACTTC. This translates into CVSKGTLHEQYF.

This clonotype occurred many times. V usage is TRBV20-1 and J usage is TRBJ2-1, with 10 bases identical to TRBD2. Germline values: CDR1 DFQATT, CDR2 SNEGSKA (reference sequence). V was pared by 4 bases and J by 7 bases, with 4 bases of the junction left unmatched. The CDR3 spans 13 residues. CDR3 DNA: TGCAGTGCTATTGGGACTAGCGAAAATGAGCAGTTCTTC. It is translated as CSAIGTSENEQFF.

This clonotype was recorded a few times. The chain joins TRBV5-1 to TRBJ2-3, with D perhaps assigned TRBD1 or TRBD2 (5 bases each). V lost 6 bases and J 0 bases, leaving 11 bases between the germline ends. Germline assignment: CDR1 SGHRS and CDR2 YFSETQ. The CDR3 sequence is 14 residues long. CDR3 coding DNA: TGCGCCAGCAACCGGGACGTAAGCACAGATACGCAGTATTTT. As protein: CASNRDVSTDTQYF.

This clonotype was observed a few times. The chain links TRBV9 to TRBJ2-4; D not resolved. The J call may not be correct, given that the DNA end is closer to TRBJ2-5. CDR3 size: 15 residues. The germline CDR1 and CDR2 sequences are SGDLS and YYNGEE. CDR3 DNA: TGTGCCAGCAGCGTAGTTGGAGAGGTGGGAGAGACCCAGTACTTC. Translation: CASSVVGEVGETQYF.

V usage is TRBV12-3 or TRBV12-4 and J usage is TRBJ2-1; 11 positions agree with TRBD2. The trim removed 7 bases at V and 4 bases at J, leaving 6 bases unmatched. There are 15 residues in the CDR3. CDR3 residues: CASTTSGTSYNEQFF. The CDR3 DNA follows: TGTGCCAGCACGACTAGCGGGACTTCTTACAATGAGCAGTTCTTC.

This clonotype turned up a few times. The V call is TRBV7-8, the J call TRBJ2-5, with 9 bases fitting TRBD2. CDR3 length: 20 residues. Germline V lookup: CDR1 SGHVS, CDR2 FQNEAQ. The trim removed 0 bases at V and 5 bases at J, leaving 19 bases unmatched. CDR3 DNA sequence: TGTGCCAGCAGCTTAGCGGTTGGTAGCGGGAGAGGGAGCCCTTGGGAGACCCAGTACTTC. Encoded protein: CASSLAVGSGRGSPWETQYF.

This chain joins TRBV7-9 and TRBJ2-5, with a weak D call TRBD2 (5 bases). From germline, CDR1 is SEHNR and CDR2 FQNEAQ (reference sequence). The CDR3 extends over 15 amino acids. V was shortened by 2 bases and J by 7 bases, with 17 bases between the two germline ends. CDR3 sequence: CASSLSGLGPMTQYF. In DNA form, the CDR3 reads TGTGCCAGCAGCTTATCCGGACTGGGTCCAATGACCCAGTACTTC. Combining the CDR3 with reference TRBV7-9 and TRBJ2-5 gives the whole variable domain DTGVSQNPRHKITKRGQNVTFRCDPISEHNRLYWYRQTLGQGPEFLTYFQNEAQLEKSRLLSDRFSAERPKGSFSTLEIQRTEQGDSAMYLCASSLSGLGPMTQYFGPGTRLLVL.

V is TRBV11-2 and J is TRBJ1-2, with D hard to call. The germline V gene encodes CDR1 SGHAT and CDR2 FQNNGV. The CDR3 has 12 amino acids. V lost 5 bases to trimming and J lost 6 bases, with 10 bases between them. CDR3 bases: TGTGCCAGCAGCCCCGGACGGGATGGCTACACCTTC. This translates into CASSPGRDGYTF.